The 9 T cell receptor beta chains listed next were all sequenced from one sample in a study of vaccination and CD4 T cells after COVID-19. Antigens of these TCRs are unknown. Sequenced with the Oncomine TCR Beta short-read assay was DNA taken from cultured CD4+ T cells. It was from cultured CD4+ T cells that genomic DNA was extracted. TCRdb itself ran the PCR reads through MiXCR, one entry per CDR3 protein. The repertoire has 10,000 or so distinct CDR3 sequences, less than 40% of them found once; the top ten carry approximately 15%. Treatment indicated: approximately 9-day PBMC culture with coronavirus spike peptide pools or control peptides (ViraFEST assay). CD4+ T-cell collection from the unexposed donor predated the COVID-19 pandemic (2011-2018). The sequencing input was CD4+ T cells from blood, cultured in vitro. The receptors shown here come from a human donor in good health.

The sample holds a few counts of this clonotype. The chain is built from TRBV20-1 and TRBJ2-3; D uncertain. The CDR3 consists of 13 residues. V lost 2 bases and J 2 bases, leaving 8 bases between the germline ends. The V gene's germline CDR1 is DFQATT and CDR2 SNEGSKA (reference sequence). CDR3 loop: CSARMPLTDTQYF. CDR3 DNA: TGCAGTGCTAGAATGCCACTCACAGATACGCAGTATTTT.

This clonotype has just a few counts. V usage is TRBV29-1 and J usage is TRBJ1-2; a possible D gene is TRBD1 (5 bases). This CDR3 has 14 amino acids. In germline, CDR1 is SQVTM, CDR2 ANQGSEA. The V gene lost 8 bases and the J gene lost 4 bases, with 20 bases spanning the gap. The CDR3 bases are TGCAGCTCTGGGGAACAGGCTGGAGCCTATGGCTACACCTTC. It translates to CSSGEQAGAYGYTF.

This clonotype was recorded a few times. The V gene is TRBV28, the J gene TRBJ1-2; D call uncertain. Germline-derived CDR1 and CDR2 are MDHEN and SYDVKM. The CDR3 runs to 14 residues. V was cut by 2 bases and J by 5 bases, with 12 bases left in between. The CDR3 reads CASSLEAGLYGYTF. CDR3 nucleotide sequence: TGTGCCAGCAGTTTAGAGGCGGGGTTGTATGGCTACACCTTC.

This chain's CDR3 is CSARTPPPSGGYNEQFF. The CDR3 bases are TGCAGTGCTAGGACCCCCCCTCCCAGCGGGGGATACAATGAGCAGTTCTTC. The V call is TRBV20-1, the J call TRBJ2-1, with 8 bases that match TRBD2. The CDR3 covers 17 residues. With V trimmed by 3 bases and J by 4 bases, 14 bases remained unmatched. CDR1 and CDR2 from the germline V gene are DFQATT and SNEGSKA (reference sequence).

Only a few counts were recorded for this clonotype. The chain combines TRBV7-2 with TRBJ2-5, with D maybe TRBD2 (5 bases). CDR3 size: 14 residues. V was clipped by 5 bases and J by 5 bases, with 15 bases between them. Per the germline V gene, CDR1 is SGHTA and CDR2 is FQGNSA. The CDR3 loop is CASSPESQRETQYF. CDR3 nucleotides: TGTGCCAGCAGCCCCGAGAGCCAGCGGGAGACCCAGTACTTC.

This CDR3 is CASSMSRVTGNQPQHF. The CDR3 coding sequence is TGTGCCAGTAGTATGAGCAGGGTTACTGGCAATCAGCCCCAGCATTTT. This rearrangement joins TRBV19 to TRBJ1-5; tentatively, D is TRBD1 (5 bases). The CDR3 has 16 amino acids. The V gene lost 3 bases and the J gene lost 2 bases, with 14 bases spanning the gap. The V gene's germline CDR1 is LNHDA and CDR2 SQIVND (reference sequence).

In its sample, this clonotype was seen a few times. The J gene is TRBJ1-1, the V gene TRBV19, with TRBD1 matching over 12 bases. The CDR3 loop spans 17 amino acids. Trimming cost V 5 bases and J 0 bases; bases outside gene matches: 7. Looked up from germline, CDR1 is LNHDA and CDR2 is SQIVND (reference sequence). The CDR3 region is CASSRDRGREMNTEAFF. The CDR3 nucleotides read TGTGCCAGTAGTCGGGACAGGGGGCGTGAGATGAACACTGAAGCTTTCTTT.

The CDR3 DNA is TGCAGTGCTAGAGGGTCTAGCGGGACTCACGAGCAGTACTTC. This encodes CSARGSSGTHEQYF. This chain joins TRBV20-1 and TRBJ2-7, with TRBD2 identical over 9 bases. Germline V gene sequence: CDR1 DFQATT, CDR2 SNEGSKA (reference sequence). V trimming: 1 base; J trimming: 5 bases; junction bases outside the gene matches: 6. The CDR3 loop spans 14 amino acids.

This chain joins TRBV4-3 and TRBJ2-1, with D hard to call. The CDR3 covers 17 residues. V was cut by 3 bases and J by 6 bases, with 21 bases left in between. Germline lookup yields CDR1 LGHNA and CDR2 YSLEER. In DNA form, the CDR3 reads TGCGCCAGCAGCCAGGCAGCAATGGAGACCTCACCCAATGAGCAGTTCTTC. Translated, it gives CASSQAAMETSPNEQFF.